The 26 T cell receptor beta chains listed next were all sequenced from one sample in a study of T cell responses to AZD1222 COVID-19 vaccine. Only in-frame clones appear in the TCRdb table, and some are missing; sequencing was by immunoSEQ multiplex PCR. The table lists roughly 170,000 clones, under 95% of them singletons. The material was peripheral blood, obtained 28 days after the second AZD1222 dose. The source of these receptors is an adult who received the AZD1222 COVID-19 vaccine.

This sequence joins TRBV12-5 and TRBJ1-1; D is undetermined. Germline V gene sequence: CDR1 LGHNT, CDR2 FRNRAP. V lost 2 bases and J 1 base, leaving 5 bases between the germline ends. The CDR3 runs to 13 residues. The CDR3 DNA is TGTGCTAGTGGTTTGTTTTCGAACACTGAAGCTTTCTTT. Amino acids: CASGLFSNTEAFF.

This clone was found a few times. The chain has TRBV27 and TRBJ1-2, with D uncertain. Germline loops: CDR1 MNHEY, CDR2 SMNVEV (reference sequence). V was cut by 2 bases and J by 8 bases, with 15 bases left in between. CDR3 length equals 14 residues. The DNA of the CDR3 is TGTGCCAGCAGTTTAAGGCCTCGGGATCGGGGCTACACCTTC. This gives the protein CASSLRPRDRGYTF.

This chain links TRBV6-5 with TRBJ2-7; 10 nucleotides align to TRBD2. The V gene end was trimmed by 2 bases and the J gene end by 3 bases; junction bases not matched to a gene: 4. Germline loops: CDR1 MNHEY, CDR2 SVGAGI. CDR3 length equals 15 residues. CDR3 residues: CASSYTGLADYEQYF. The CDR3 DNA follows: TGTGCCAGCAGTTACACCGGACTAGCGGACTACGAGCAGTACTTC.

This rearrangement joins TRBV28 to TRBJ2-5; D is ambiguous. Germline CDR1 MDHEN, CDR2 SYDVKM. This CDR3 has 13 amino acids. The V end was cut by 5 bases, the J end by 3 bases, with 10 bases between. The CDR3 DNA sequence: TGTGCCAGCAGTCTCCGTGGAGAAGAGACCCAGTACTTC. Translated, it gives CASSLRGEETQYF.

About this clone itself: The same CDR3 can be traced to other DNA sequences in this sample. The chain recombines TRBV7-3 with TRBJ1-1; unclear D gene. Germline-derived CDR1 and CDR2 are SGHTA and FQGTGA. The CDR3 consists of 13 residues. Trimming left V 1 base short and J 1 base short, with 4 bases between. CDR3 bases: TGTGCCAGCAGCTTAAACCGGAACACTGAAGCTTTCTTT. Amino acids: CASSLNRNTEAFF.

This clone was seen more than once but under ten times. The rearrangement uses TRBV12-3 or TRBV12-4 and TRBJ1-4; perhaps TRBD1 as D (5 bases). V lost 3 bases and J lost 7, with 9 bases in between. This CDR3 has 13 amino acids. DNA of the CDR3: TGTGCCAGCAGTTTGTTCCAGGGTGAAAAACTGTTTTTT. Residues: CASSLFQGEKLFF.

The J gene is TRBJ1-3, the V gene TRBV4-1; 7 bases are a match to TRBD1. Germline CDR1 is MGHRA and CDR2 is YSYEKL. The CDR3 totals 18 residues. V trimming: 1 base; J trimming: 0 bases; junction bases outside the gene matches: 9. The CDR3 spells CASSQGRQGTLSGNTIYF. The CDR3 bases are TGCGCCAGCAGCCAAGGTCGACAGGGAACCCTCTCTGGAAACACCATATATTTT.

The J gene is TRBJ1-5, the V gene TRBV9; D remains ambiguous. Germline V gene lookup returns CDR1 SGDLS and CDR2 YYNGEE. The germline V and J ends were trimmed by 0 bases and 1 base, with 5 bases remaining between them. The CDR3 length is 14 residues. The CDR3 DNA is TGTGCCAGCAGCGTAGAGGGAAGCAATCAGCCCCAGCATTTT. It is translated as CASSVEGSNQPQHF.

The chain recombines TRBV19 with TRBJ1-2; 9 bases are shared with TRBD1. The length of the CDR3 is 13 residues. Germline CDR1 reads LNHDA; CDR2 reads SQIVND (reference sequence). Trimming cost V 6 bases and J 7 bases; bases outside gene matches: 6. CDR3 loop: CASRGQGGGGYTF. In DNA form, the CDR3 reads TGTGCCAGTAGGGGACAGGGTGGCGGTGGCTACACCTTC. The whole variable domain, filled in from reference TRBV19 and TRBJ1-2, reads DGGITQSPKYLFRKEGQNVTLSCEQNLNHDAMYWYRQDPGQGLRLIYYSQIVNDFQKGDIAEGYSVSREKKESFPLTVTSAQKNPTAFYLCASRGQGGGGYTFGSGTRLTVV.

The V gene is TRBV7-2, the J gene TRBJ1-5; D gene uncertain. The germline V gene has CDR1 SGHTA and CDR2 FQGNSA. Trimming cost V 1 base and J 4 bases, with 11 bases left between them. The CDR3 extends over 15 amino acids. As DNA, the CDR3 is TGTGCCAGCAGCTTAGGCATCGAGAGGAATCAGCCCCAGCATTTT. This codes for CASSLGIERNQPQHF.

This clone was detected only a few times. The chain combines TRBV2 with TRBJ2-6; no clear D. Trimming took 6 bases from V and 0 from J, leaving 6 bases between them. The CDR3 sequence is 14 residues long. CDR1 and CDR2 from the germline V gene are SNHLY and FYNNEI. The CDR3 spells CASRVFSGANVLTF. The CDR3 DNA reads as TGTGCCAGCAGAGTATTCTCTGGGGCCAACGTCCTGACTTTC.

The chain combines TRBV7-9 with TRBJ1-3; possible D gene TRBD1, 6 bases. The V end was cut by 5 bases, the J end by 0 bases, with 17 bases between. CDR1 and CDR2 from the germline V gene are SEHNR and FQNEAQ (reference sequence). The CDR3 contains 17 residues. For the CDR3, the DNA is TGTGCCAGCAGCCCCAGACAGGTCCTACACTCTGGAAACACCATATATTTT. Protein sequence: CASSPRQVLHSGNTIYF.

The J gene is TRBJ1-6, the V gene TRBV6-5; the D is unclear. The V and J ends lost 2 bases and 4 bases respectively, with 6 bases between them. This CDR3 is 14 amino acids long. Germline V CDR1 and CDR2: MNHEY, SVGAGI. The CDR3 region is CASSYGQYNSPLHF. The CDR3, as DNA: TGTGCCAGCAGTTACGGGCAGTATAATTCACCCCTCCACTTT.

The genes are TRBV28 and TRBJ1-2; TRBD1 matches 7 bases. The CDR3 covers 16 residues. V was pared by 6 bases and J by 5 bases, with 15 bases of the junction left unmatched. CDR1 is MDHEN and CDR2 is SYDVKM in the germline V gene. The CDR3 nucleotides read TGTGCCAGCAGCTCCCATACCGGGACAGCAGTTTATGGCTACACCTTC. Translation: CASSSHTGTAVYGYTF.

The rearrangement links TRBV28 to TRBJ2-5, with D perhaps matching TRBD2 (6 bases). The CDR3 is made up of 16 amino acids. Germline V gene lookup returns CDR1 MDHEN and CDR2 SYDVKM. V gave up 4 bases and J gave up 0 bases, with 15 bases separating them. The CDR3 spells CASSSPQRANQETQYF. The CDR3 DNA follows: TGTGCCAGCAGTTCACCTCAGCGGGCCAACCAAGAGACCCAGTACTTC.

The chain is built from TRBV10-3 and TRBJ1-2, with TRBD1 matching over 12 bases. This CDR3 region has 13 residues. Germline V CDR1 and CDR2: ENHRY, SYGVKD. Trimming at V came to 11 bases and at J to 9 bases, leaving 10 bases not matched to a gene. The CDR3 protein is CAANPGQGASYTF. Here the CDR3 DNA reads TGTGCCGCGAACCCGGGACAGGGGGCGAGCTACACCTTC.

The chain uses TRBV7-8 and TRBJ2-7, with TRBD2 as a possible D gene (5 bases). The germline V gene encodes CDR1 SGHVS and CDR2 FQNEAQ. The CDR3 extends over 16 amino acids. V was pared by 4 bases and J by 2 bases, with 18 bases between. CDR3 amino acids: CASSSKVSGRAYEQYF. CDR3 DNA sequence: TGTGCCAGCAGCTCGAAGGTGTCGGGGAGAGCCTACGAGCAGTACTTC.

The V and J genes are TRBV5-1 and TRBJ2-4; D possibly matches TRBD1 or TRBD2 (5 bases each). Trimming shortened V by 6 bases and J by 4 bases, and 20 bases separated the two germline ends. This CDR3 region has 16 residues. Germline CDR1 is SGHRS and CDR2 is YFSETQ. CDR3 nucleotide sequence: TGCGCCAGCAACTGCCGGGACGTTTCCCTTAAAAACATTCAGTACTTC. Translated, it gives CASNCRDVSLKNIQYF.

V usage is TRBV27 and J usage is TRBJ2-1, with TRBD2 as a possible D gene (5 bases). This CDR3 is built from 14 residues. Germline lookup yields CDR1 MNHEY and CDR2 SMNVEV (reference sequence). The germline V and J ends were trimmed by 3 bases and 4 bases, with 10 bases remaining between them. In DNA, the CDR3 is TGTGCCAGCAGTTTTAGGAGGACGTACAATGAGCAGTTCTTC. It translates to CASSFRRTYNEQFF.

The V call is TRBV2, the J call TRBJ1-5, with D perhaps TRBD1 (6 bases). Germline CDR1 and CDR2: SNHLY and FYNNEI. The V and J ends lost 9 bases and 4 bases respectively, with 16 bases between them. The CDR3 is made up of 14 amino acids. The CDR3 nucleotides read TGTGCCAGTTCCGGGACAATGAGTAATCAGCCCCAGCATTTT. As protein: CASSGTMSNQPQHF.

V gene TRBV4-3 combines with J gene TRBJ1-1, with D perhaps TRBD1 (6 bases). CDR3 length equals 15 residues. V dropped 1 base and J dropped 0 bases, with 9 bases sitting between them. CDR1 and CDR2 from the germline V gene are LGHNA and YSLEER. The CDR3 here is CASSQAWDMNTEAFF. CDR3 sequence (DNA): TGCGCCAGCAGCCAAGCCTGGGACATGAACACTGAAGCTTTCTTT.

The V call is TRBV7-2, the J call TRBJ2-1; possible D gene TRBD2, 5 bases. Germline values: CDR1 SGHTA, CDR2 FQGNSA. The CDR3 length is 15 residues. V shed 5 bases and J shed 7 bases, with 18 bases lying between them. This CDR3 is CASSPTTGSGNEQFF. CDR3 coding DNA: TGTGCCAGCAGCCCAACAACGGGGTCTGGGAATGAGCAGTTCTTC.

Here the CDR3 DNA reads TGTGCCAGCAGCCACGTCCCCGGGACAGGGGTCGAGCAGTACTTC. Protein product: CASSHVPGTGVEQYF. V gene TRBV3-1 (or the pseudogene TRBV3-2) combines with J gene TRBJ2-7; 10 nucleotides line up with TRBD1. CDR1 LGHDT and CDR2 YNNKEL come from the germline V gene (reference sequence). This CDR3 is built from 15 residues. Trimming removed 3 bases from V and 6 bases from J; junction bases left unmatched: 8.

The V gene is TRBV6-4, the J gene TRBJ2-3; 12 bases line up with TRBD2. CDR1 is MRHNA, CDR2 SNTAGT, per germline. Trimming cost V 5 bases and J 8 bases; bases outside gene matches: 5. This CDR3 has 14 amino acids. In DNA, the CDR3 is TGTGCCAGCAGTCGACTAGCGGGAGTACCTACGCAGTATTTT. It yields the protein CASSRLAGVPTQYF.

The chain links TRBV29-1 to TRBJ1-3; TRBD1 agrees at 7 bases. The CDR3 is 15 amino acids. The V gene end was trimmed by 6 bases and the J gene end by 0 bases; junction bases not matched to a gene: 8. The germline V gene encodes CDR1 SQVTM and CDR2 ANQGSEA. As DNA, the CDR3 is TGCAGCGTGAAGACCAGGGGGGACTCTGGAAACACCATATATTTT. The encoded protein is CSVKTRGDSGNTIYF.

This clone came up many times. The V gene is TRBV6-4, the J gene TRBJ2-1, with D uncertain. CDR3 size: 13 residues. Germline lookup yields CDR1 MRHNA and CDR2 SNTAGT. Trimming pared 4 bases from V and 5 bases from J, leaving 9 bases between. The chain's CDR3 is CASSASTNNEQFF. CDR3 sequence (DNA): TGTGCCAGCAGTGCCTCTACCAACAATGAGCAGTTCTTC.